Listed here are 4 T cell receptor beta chains from one sample, sequenced in a study of Ad26.COV2.S vaccination and SARS-CoV-2 variants. Treatment: roughly 18 received Ad26.COV2.S at low or high dose, single or two shots; several received placebo; per-sample allocation not given. The samples date from day 63 after the first vaccine or placebo injection. Here immunoSEQ multiplex PCR was the method, and the copy in TCRdb shows in-frame clones only, minus some. The sample includes approximately 400,000 clones, 80% to 90% seen only once; the top ten take 7.4%. Sequenced here: peripheral blood, sampled in a trial of Ad26.COV2.S vaccine versus placebo. The receptor source for this set is a person aged 18-60 years who received the Ad26.COV2.S COVID-19 vaccine or a placebo.

The chain joins TRBV6-5 to TRBJ1-5; the D gene is possibly TRBD1 (5 bases). The ends were cut back, 4 bases at V and 6 bases at J, with 19 bases in the middle. CDR1 and CDR2 from the germline V gene are MNHEY and SVGAGI. The CDR3 loop spans 16 amino acids. CDR3 sequence reads: CASSSSSGGLGQPQHF. Here the CDR3 DNA reads TGTGCCAGCAGTTCTTCATCGGGGGGTCTAGGTCAGCCCCAGCATTTT.

V usage is TRBV7-3 and J usage is TRBJ2-7; D unclear. This CDR3 region has 13 residues. V shed 8 bases and J shed 3 bases, with 14 bases lying between them. CDR1 and CDR2 (germline): SGHTA, FQGTGA. The CDR3 loop reads CASGSPFLYEQYF. The CDR3 DNA is TGTGCCAGCGGGTCCCCCTTTCTCTACGAGCAGTACTTC.

This sequence joins TRBV24-1 and TRBJ2-1, with 9 bases lining up with TRBD2. Germline CDR1 KGHDR, CDR2 SFDVKD. This CDR3 has 15 residues. Trimming took 4 bases from V and 8 from J; bases not matched to a gene: 8. DNA of the CDR3: TGTGCCACCAGTGACCCAGCGGGAGGTGAAGATGAGCAGTTCTTC. It codes for CATSDPAGGEDEQFF.

The V gene is TRBV30, the J gene TRBJ2-7; TRBD1 agrees at 7 bases. Germline V gene sequence: CDR1 GTSNPN, CDR2 SVGIG (reference sequence). This CDR3 spans 14 amino acids. V lost 4 bases and J lost 2; bases outside the gene matches: 8. Here the CDR3 reads CAWTRGRGTYEQYF. The CDR3 region has the DNA TGTGCCTGGACCCGAGGCAGGGGGACCTACGAGCAGTACTTC.